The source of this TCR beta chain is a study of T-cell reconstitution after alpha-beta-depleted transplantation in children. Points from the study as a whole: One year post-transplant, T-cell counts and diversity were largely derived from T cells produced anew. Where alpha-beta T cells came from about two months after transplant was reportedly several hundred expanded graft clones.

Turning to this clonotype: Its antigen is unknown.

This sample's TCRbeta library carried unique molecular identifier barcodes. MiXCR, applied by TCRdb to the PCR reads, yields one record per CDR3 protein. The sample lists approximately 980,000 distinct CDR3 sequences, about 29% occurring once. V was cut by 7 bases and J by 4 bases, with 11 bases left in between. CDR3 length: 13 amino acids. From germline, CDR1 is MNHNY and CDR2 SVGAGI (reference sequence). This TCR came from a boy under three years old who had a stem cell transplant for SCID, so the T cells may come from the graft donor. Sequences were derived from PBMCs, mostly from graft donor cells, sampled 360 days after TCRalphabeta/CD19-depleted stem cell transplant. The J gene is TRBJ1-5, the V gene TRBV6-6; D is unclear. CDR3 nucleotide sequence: TGTGCCAGCAATTATAGGATTAATCAGCCCCAGCATTTT. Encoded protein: CASNYRINQPQHF.